Described below is a single TCR beta chain sequence and its context. This clonotype was observed a handful of times. Its target antigen remains unknown. Base qualities are not recorded, but no much larger clone differs from it by a single base. Surgical brain or tumor specimens were cryofrozen in liquid nitrogen immediately after resection, and peripheral blood cells were collected concurrently. The CDR3 runs 12 residues from the cysteine to the phenylalanine. The entry retains the CDR3 DNA only, 36 bases that are in frame from base 1. Deletion took 3 bases off V and 3 bases off J, with a span of 8 bases between the germline ends. Per the germline V gene, SQVTM is the CDR1 and ANQGSEA is the CDR2. The data are from a study of glioma-infiltrating T cells (dated by TCRdb to 2015 to 2016). Context from the whole study: Low-grade gliomas were represented by WHO grade II oligodendrogliomas or astrocytomas, and glioblastomas were represented by WHO grade IV tumors that were sampled at initial rather than recurrent diagnosis. To measure divergence between tissue and blood T-cell populations, each tissue-infiltrating repertoire was compared with the peripheral blood repertoire of the same patient. Before surgery, glioma patients were given dexamethasone for six or fewer days. Sequencing of TCR alpha- and beta-chain repertoires was performed on glioma tissue, on non-neoplastic brain tissue, and on matched peripheral blood mononuclear cells. Three low-grade glioma patients, seven to nine primary glioblastoma patients, and three non-glioma patients who contributed non-neoplastic brain tissue made up the paired cohort. For blood libraries, the target was about 4.5- to 10-fold sequencing coverage of 1 million or so peripheral T cells.

TCR alpha and beta CDR3 regions were amplified with the iRepertoire nested amplicon-rescue multiplex PCR (arm-PCR) platform from RNA. The input for one-step reverse transcription and amplification was about 85-450 ng of tissue mRNA or PBMC total RNA. After bead purification, a secondary multiplex PCR added Illumina adapters, and libraries were gel-purified between 200 and 400 bp. Internal 6-nucleotide barcodes were carried by the libraries and were used for demultiplexing. Sequencing of libraries was performed on an Illumina MiSeq with 2x220 or 2x250 nucleotide paired-end reads. Processing in the source paper ran as follows. Paired reads were merged using FLASH 1.2.11 and were aligned to the GRCh37 human genome using BWA-MEM, after which TRA and TRB reads were extracted. For V and J assignment, an IMGT-derived reference of cassette sequences and CDR3 motifs that included pseudogenes was used. Reads were translated in three frames, and productive CDR3s were defined as those with a C...FGXG motif and no stop codons. Unique combinations of V-J cassette pair and CDR3 amino acid sequence were defined as clonotypes. Reads were filtered by Hamming distance, with the threshold set by the sequence error rate of each sample in mapped regions. The public reads were reprocessed in TCRdb via fastp at Q25 and MiXCR, keeping in-frame beta chains. Rows are unified per CDR3 protein, each entry keeping the most common DNA and genes. Clone size and V and J calls follow TCRdb, not the original study. In this sample the table shows around 350,000 distinct CDR3 sequences, roughly two fifths of which occur a single time. Around 12% of the sample comes from the top ten.

General study outcomes and caveats: VJ-independent divergence between tissue and blood was lower than expected in non-neoplastic patients but higher than expected in all gliomas, particularly low-grade gliomas. Very few CDR3 sequences were found to be shared between tissue and blood, and this scarcity was attributed to high CDR3 diversity and limited sampling. A signature set of shared blood CDR3 motifs marked patients with low tissue-blood divergence and was depleted in highly divergent patients. The group comparisons were based on small numbers of patients: three non-neoplastic, three low-grade glioma and seven to nine glioblastoma patients.

The rearrangement joined TRBV29-1 to TRBJ1-2, with TRBD1 as a weak D call on 5 bases. The sequenced material came from glioma tissue, nonneoplastic brain tissue, or PBMCs (not recorded which). This sequence originates from a human donor with low-grade glioma or glioblastoma, undergoing nonglioma brain surgery, or in good health (not recorded which). The CDR3 corresponds to CSVDRADYGYTF. The bases read TGCAGCGTTGACAGGGCGGACTATGGCTACACCTTC.